This note documents a single TCR beta chain sequence. The sample is drawn from a study of cytomegalovirus exposure and HLA in healthy donors. The PCR employed 60 Vbeta primers together with 13 Jbeta primers. This table comes from immunoSEQ multiplex PCR, and its TCRdb copy is limited to in-frame clones, with some not included. In all, the sample yields 200,000 or so clones. Germline V gene sequence: CDR1 SGHRS, CDR2 YFSETQ. V was cut by 4 bases and J by 4 bases, with 14 bases left in between. The CDR3 covers 14 residues. The TCR was taken from a boy aged 5-17 years in good health and CMV-seronegative. The sequencing input was PBMCs. The chain combines TRBV5-1 with TRBJ2-5; D is perhaps TRBD2 (6 bases). As DNA, the CDR3 is TGCGCCAGCAGCCCCCTTGGGGGGAGAGAGACCCAGTACTTC. It specifies CASSPLGGRETQYF.